One and the same sample provided the 8 T cell receptor beta chains below, sequenced in a study of OX40 agonist ivuxolimab in advanced cancers. Sequencing was performed with immunoSEQ multiplex PCR; in TCRdb, only in-frame clones are kept and a portion is missing. Here the sample spans approximately 66,000 clones, about 91% being singletons. This specimen consisted of CD4+ or CD8+ T cells sorted from blood, obtained in a trial of the OX40 agonist ivuxolimab. All receptors come from an adult with an advanced solid tumor such as melanoma, head and neck, liver or kidney cancer.

The J gene is TRBJ2-5, the V gene TRBV25-1; 15 nucleotides line up with TRBD2. With 6 bases clipped from V and 5 bases from J, the junction kept 1 base outside the gene matches. This CDR3 comprises 14 residues. Looked up from germline, CDR1 is MGHDK and CDR2 is SYGVNS. In nucleotides, the CDR3 is TGTGCCAGCAGAGGACTAGCGGGGGGGGAGACCCAGTACTTC. Its protein is CASRGLAGGETQYF.

This clone was seen once. This chain links TRBV7-2 with TRBJ2-5; D is unclear. The CDR3 has 15 amino acids. Germline V gene data show CDR1 as SGHTA and CDR2 as FQGNSA. Trimming took 5 bases from V and 0 from J, leaving 13 bases between them. This CDR3 is CASSPRPLYQETQYF. The CDR3 coding sequence is TGTGCCAGCAGCCCCCGACCTCTGTACCAAGAGACCCAGTACTTC.

The chain has TRBV4-2 and TRBJ1-5, with a tentative D call TRBD1 (5 bases). V dropped 4 bases and J dropped 7 bases, with 11 bases sitting between them. Per germline, CDR1 LGHNA and CDR2 YNFKEQ. The CDR3 is made up of 13 amino acids. The CDR3 DNA reads TGTGCCAGCAGCCTCGGGGGTGACCAGCCCCAGCATTTT. Protein sequence: CASSLGGDQPQHF.

This chain connects TRBV5-1 to TRBJ2-5, with TRBD1 matching 7 bases. The CDR3 length is 16 residues. The trim removed 1 base at V and 2 bases at J, leaving 8 bases unmatched. CDR1 SGHRS and CDR2 YFSETQ come from the germline V gene. The CDR3 sequence is CASSLFRQGPQETQYF. In nucleotides, the CDR3 is TGCGCCAGCAGCTTGTTTCGACAGGGTCCTCAAGAGACCCAGTACTTC.

The V and J genes are TRBV2 and TRBJ1-1; D unclear. Trimming left V 1 base short and J 4 bases short, with 13 bases between. Germline assignment: CDR1 SNHLY and CDR2 FYNNEI. The CDR3 runs to 15 residues. The CDR3 DNA sequence: TGTGCCAGCAGTGAAGAAGCGGGTTTGGGCACTGAAGCTTTCTTT. Protein product: CASSEEAGLGTEAFF.

V gene TRBV7-2 combines with J gene TRBJ1-5, with TRBD1 as a possible D gene (5 bases). The germline CDR1 and CDR2 sequences are SGHTA and FQGNSA. This CDR3 region has 15 residues. V was shortened by 4 bases and J by 2 bases, with 12 bases between the two germline ends. This chain's CDR3 is CASSSRGVGNQPQHF. Here the CDR3 DNA reads TGTGCCAGCAGCTCCCGGGGCGTGGGCAATCAGCCCCAGCATTTT.

The rearrangement uses TRBV10-3 and TRBJ2-5; maybe TRBD1 (6 bases). The V end was cut by 6 bases, the J end by 0 bases, with 11 bases between. Germline CDR1 reads ENHRY; CDR2 reads SYGVKD. CDR3 length: 14 amino acids. The CDR3 DNA follows: TGTGCCATCAGATCCGACAGGTACCAAGAGACCCAGTACTTC. This sequence encodes CAIRSDRYQETQYF.

This clone was picked up a small number of times. The V call is TRBV6-5, the J call TRBJ1-6; TRBD1 might be the D (5 bases). Germline V lookup: CDR1 MNHEY, CDR2 SVGAGI. The CDR3 is made up of 15 amino acids. V dropped 6 bases and J dropped 9 bases, with 18 bases sitting between them. The CDR3 DNA reads TGTGCCAGCAGACCACGAGAAGGGGCTGGTTCACCCCTCCACTTT. Its protein is CASRPREGAGSPLHF.